The rows below give T cell receptor beta chains drawn from one sample of a study of T cells after yellow fever vaccination. Each CDR3 protein gets one entry after TCRdb re-called the 5' RACE reads with MiXCR. This table has around 330,000 distinct CDR3 sequences, roughly 3.5% appearing once. The specimen comprised PBMCs, sampled on the day of the yellow fever booster vaccination. The receptors were sampled from a man aged 18 to 30 who received the YFV17D yellow fever vaccine. CDR3s include the opening cysteine and the closing phenylalanine or tryptophan. Each record gives: CDR3 DNA, CDR3 protein, J gene, D gene, CDR3 length, clone size, V gene. The D gene is left open where the match is weak. Some rows have no size entry. The others give once, few or many, or a class for an expanded clone.

TGTGCCAGCAGCTTGGAACTAGCGGTGGTGACCCAGTACTTC	CASSLELAVVTQYF	TRBJ2-5	TRBD2	14	NA	TRBV5-4
TGTGCCAGCACCCCCCTGGAAAAAGCTTTCTTT	CASTPLEKAFF	TRBJ1-1	NA	11	NA	TRBV7-9
TGTGCCAGCAGACCTCTGGTGGTTTGGGATACGCAGTATTTT	CASRPLVVWDTQYF	TRBJ2-3	NA	14	NA	TRBV6-5
TGTGCCATCAGTGTGATCTCTGGGGCCAACGTCCTGACTTTC	CAISVISGANVLTF	TRBJ2-6	NA	14	few	TRBV10-3
TGTGCCAGCAGCCCGGGACTAGCCGGGTTCGGGGAGCTGTTTTTT	CASSPGLAGFGELFF	TRBJ2-2	TRBD2	15	many	TRBV11-1
TGCAGTGCTAGGTTAGGACAGAGCTATGGCTACACCTTC	CSARLGQSYGYTF	TRBJ1-2	NA	13	few	TRBV20-1
TGCAGCGTTGACAGGCTCCAAGAGACCCAGTACTTC	CSVDRLQETQYF	TRBJ2-5	NA	12	few	TRBV29-1
TGTGCCAGCAGCATACGACAGGTAGGAGACAATGAGCAGTTCTTC	CASSIRQVGDNEQFF	TRBJ2-1	NA	15	many	TRBV7-9
TGCAGTGCTACCGGAGTGTTCCTGGGAGCTCAGCCCCAGCATTTT	CSATGVFLGAQPQHF	TRBJ1-5	NA	15	many	TRBV20-1
TGTGCCAGCAGCCGAAGGGGAAACACAGATACGCAGTATTTT	CASSRRGNTDTQYF	TRBJ2-3	NA	14	many	TRBV7-2
TGTGCCAGCAGCTGGACAGATTACGAGCAGTACTTC	CASSWTDYEQYF	TRBJ2-7	NA	12	NA	TRBV2
TGTGCCAGCAGCCAAGTGGACAGAATTGATCAGCCCCAGCATTTT	CASSQVDRIDQPQHF	TRBJ1-5	NA	15	few	TRBV4-2
TGTGCCAGCAGAAAGGGCCTAACGAGCCTCACCGGGGAGCTGTTTTTT	CASRKGLTSLTGELFF	TRBJ2-2	NA	16	many	TRBV12-3/TRBV12-4
TGTGCCAGCGGTACGGAACCTGGAAACACCATATATTTT	CASGTEPGNTIYF	TRBJ1-3	NA	13	NA	TRBV2
TGTGCCAGCAGCTTAGTTGGGGACAGCCAAGAGACCCAGTACTTC	CASSLVGDSQETQYF	TRBJ2-5	TRBD1	15	NA	TRBV7-2
TGTGCCTGGAGAAAGGGTTGGGGGGTCTCCTACGAGCAGTACTTC	CAWRKGWGVSYEQYF	TRBJ2-7	NA	15	few	TRBV30
TGTGCCAGCCGGGCAGTTTCTTCCCAATTATACAATGAGCAGTTCTTC	CASRAVSSQLYNEQFF	TRBJ2-1	NA	16	NA	TRBV12-3/TRBV12-4
TGCGCCAGCAGCTTGGGGGCTTCGACAGCTGAAAAACTGTTTTTT	CASSLGASTAEKLFF	TRBJ1-4	NA	15	few	TRBV5-1
TGTGCCAGCAGCTGGAGGGATGAAGAAAAACTGTTTTTT	CASSWRDEEKLFF	TRBJ1-4	NA	13	few	TRBV11-2
TGCAGTGCTAGAGTTCCCCAGGCCAAGACCTACAATGAGCAGTTCTTC	CSARVPQAKTYNEQFF	TRBJ2-1	NA	16	many	TRBV20-1